A single sample is the source of the 11 T cell receptor beta chains below, sequenced in a study of long-term antiretroviral therapy in people with HIV. The assay used was immunoSEQ (version v3.0), run at survey level. This table comes from immunoSEQ multiplex PCR, and its TCRdb copy is limited to in-frame clones, with some not included. The top ten clones hold roughly a sixth of a sample with 10,000 or so clones, 75% to 85% of them seen once. Material: unsorted PBMCs, obtained 0.7 years after starting antiretroviral therapy. These receptors all come from a man between 35 and 55 years old with HIV.

The V gene is TRBV30, the J gene TRBJ2-6; D remains unclear. The CDR3 contains 15 residues. Germline V lookup: CDR1 GTSNPN, CDR2 SVGIG (reference sequence). V was clipped by 0 bases and J by 0 bases, with 6 bases between them. The CDR3: CAWSVLLSGANVLTF. The CDR3 nucleotides are TGTGCCTGGAGTGTACTTCTCTCTGGGGCCAACGTCCTGACTTTC.

The gene calls are TRBV29-1 and TRBJ2-3; TRBD2 is a possible D gene (7 bases). There are 15 residues in the CDR3. Trimming left V 3 bases short and J 3 bases short, with 16 bases between. Looked up from germline, CDR1 is SQVTM and CDR2 is ANQGSEA. The DNA of the CDR3 is TGCAGCGTTGAGAGGGGGGAGGGCTATACAGATACGCAGTATTTT. It specifies CSVERGEGYTDTQYF.

This chain links TRBV19 with TRBJ2-6; D is possibly TRBD1 or TRBD2 (5 bases each). CDR3 length: 18 residues. Germline V CDR1 and CDR2: LNHDA, SQIVND (reference sequence). Deletions cut 7 bases from V and 4 bases from J, with 23 bases between. The CDR3 nucleotides are TGTGCCAGTACCATCCTCCTACCCGGGGCCCCCGGGGCCAACGTCCTGACTTTC. Its translation: CASTILLPGAPGANVLTF.

Relative to its sample, this clone is medium-sized. The genes are TRBV29-1 and TRBJ2-1; 7 bases are a match to TRBD2. The CDR3 is made up of 12 amino acids. V dropped 6 bases and J dropped 6; count of bases not matched to a gene: 5. CDR1 is SQVTM and CDR2 is ANQGSEA in the germline V gene. The CDR3 spells CSVWTRLNEQFF. Here the CDR3 DNA reads TGCAGCGTATGGACTAGGCTCAATGAGCAGTTCTTC.

In the case of this clone: Other DNA sequences in the same sample also yield this CDR3. The V gene is TRBV25-1, the J gene TRBJ2-3; D uncertain. Per the germline V gene, CDR1 is MGHDK and CDR2 is SYGVNS. The CDR3 has 14 amino acids. V was shortened by 3 bases and J by 2 bases, with 9 bases between the two germline ends. The CDR3 coding sequence is TGTGCCAGCAGTGAGTTTAGCCTCACAGATACGCAGTATTTT. Its translation is CASSEFSLTDTQYF.

This clone was counted once. The chain combines TRBV18 with TRBJ2-3; D is ambiguous. The V gene's germline CDR1 is KGHSH and CDR2 LQKENI. V shed 2 bases and J shed 2 bases, with 2 bases lying between them. This CDR3 has 12 residues. CDR3 in amino acids: CASSPITDTQYF. The DNA for the CDR3 is TGTGCCAGCTCACCAATCACAGATACGCAGTATTTT. Combining the CDR3 with reference TRBV18 and TRBJ2-3 gives the whole variable domain NAGVMQNPRHLVRRRGQEARLRCSPMKGHSHVYWYRQLPEEGLKFMVYLQKENIIDESGMPKERFSAEFPKEGPSILRIQQVVRGDSAAYFCASSPITDTQYFGPGTRLTVL.

A word on this clone: A much larger clonotype is one base distant, so this may be a read error. The identical CDR3 is also encoded by other nucleotide sequences in the sample. The J gene is TRBJ2-2, the V gene TRBV7-2; D unclear. From germline, CDR1 is SGHTA and CDR2 FQGNSA. This CDR3 has 14 residues. Trimming left V 0 bases short and J 2 bases short, with 4 bases between. Written as DNA, the CDR3 is TGTGCCAGCAGCTTAGCGGTTAACACCGGGGAGCTGTTTTTT. This codes for CASSLAVNTGELFF.

Here the CDR3 reads CASSLRAGGGYTF. DNA of the CDR3: TGTGCCAGCAGCTTACGTGCGGGAGGAGGCTACACCTTC. The chain uses TRBV7-3 and TRBJ1-2; D gene uncertain. CDR3 length equals 13 residues. With 2 bases removed from V and 8 bases from J, the gap between germline ends came to 12 bases. Per the germline V gene, CDR1 is SGHTA and CDR2 is FQGTGA.

CDR3 nucleotides: TGCGCCAGCAGCGGCGGGACGTTTGGGGATAAAGAGACCCAGTACTTC. This gives the protein CASSGGTFGDKETQYF. The gene calls are TRBV5-1 and TRBJ2-5, with D perhaps matching TRBD2 (6 bases). The CDR3 runs to 16 residues. Germline V gene data show CDR1 as SGHRS and CDR2 as YFSETQ. V gave up 4 bases and J gave up 3 bases, with 19 bases separating them.

This clone was seen only a few times. V and J are TRBV19 and TRBJ1-5; D might be TRBD1 (6 bases). Germline lookup yields CDR1 LNHDA and CDR2 SQIVND (reference sequence). There are 16 residues in the CDR3. V lost 5 bases and J 3 bases, leaving 17 bases between the germline ends. CDR3 bases: TGTGCCAGTAGTTCAGGACAGTTTAATATCAATCAGCCCCAGCATTTT. Protein sequence: CASSSGQFNINQPQHF.

This chain uses TRBV6-6 with TRBJ2-7, with D possibly being TRBD2 (5 bases). Germline loops: CDR1 MNHNY, CDR2 SVGAGI (reference sequence). The germline V and J ends were trimmed by 7 bases and 6 bases, with 16 bases remaining between them. The CDR3 has 13 residues. In nucleotides, the CDR3 is TGTGCCAGCAACCAAGAGCCCCGGGGCGAGCAGTACTTC. This sequence encodes CASNQEPRGEQYF.